A single T cell receptor beta chain is shown here with its context. Its antigen is currently unknown. This sample was taken from a study of T-cell memory formation after mild COVID-19. Across the study: Clusters were largely donor specific. Findings of the study overall: The CD4+ clones that contracted clustered mainly within CM and EM, and the CD8+ clones concentrated in EMRA. The authors left the SARS-CoV-2 specificity of second-wave clones peaking on day 37 unconfirmed.

The authors produced TCR alpha and TCR beta cDNA libraries with sample barcodes and UMIs by 5'RACE using constant-segment primers. TCRdb passed the 5' RACE reads through MiXCR, listing each CDR3 protein once. The table has 400,000 to 500,000 distinct CDR3 sequences, 20% seen once. V gave up 3 bases and J gave up 2 bases; unmatched junction bases: 2. Germline V gene sequence: CDR1 SGHRS, CDR2 YFSETQ. The CDR3 has 14 residues. The origin of this receptor is an adult woman who had mild COVID-19 (a few samples of this study predate the infection). Cell type and time point are not known. Material for sequencing was PBMCs or a T cell subset sorted from them (not recorded which). J is TRBJ1-2 and V is TRBV5-1, with 9 bases aligning to TRBD1. The CDR3: CASSYGQGNYGYTF. DNA of the CDR3: TGCGCCAGCAGCTACGGACAGGGGAACTATGGCTACACCTTC.